Here is one T cell receptor (beta chain) with its context. Its antigen is currently unknown. This sample is part of a study of cytomegalovirus exposure and HLA in healthy donors. The study's findings and limits: Three CMV-associated chains proved CMV antigen-specific in vitro.

Germline-derived CDR1 and CDR2 are MGHRA and YSYEKL. The CDR3 covers 13 residues. V dropped 5 bases and J dropped 9 bases, with 14 bases sitting between them. The method was immunoSEQ multiplex PCR; TCRdb's version includes in-frame clones alone and lacks a portion of them. Altogether roughly 120,000 clones are present, more than 70% being singletons, with the ten largest covering 1.5% to 2%. The sequence derives from a man younger than 30 in good health and CMV-seronegative. V and J are TRBV4-1 and TRBJ2-1, with D hard to call. Material: PBMCs. CDR3 coding DNA: TGCGCCAGCAGCTATCGAGAGTCTACTGAGCAGTTCTTC. This codes for CASSYRESTEQFF.